A single sample gave rise to the 20 T cell receptor beta chains below, sequenced in a study of T cells in localized non-small cell lung cancer. Only in-frame clones appear in the TCRdb table, and some are missing; sequencing was by immunoSEQ multiplex PCR. The sample shows a few thousand clones, about a third of them seen only once. This sample comprised lung tumor tissue, obtained before any cancer treatment. These receptors all stem from a female donor at least 60 years old with stage I lung adenocarcinoma.

This clone was found once. This chain links TRBV18 with TRBJ2-5, with a weak D call TRBD1 (6 bases). The CDR3 consists of 17 residues. The V end lost 1 base, the J end lost 5 bases, and 20 bases lay between the germline ends. CDR1 is KGHSH and CDR2 is LQKENI in the germline V gene. CDR3 sequence (DNA): TGTGCCAGCTCACCACGGGTGGGCAGGGGCTTGTCGGAGACCCAGTACTTC. The encoded protein is CASSPRVGRGLSETQYF.

The rearrangement links TRBV19 to TRBJ2-7, with a possible D match to TRBD2 (6 bases). Trimming cost V 3 bases and J 6 bases, with 12 bases left between them. The CDR3 is made up of 13 amino acids. The germline CDR1 and CDR2 sequences are LNHDA and SQIVND (reference sequence). The chain's CDR3 is CASSIRTTGEQYF. CDR3 coding DNA: TGTGCCAGTAGTATTAGGACTACCGGCGAGCAGTACTTC.

The rearrangement links TRBV28 to TRBJ2-1; D is ambiguous. Germline CDR1 reads MDHEN; CDR2 reads SYDVKM. The CDR3 loop spans 13 amino acids. V was pared by 3 bases and J by 6 bases, with 9 bases between. The CDR3 DNA reads TGTGCCAGCAGTTTGGACCGCCCCAATGAGCAGTTCTTC. This translates into CASSLDRPNEQFF.

This clone was found once. The rearrangement uses TRBV10-1 and TRBJ2-4; the D gene is possibly TRBD2 (5 bases). Germline assignment: CDR1 WNHNN and CDR2 SYGVQD (reference sequence). This CDR3 comprises 15 residues. V lost 2 bases and J 4 bases, leaving 12 bases between the germline ends. The chain's CDR3 is CASSEEGHRKNIQYF. CDR3 bases: TGCGCCAGCAGTGAGGAGGGCCACCGTAAAAACATTCAGTACTTC.

V gene TRBV29-1 combines with J gene TRBJ2-1; perhaps TRBD2 as D (7 bases). This CDR3 has 12 amino acids. Germline values: CDR1 SQVTM, CDR2 ANQGSEA. V shed 4 bases and J shed 10 bases, with 14 bases lying between them. The CDR3 nucleotides read TGCAGCGTTGGCGGGGGCGGGCGGGAGCAGTTCTTC. This translates into CSVGGGGREQFF.

V is TRBV18 and J is TRBJ1-2; no firm D call. Trimming took 3 bases from V and 4 from J, leaving 9 bases between them. This CDR3 is built from 13 residues. Germline values: CDR1 KGHSH, CDR2 LQKENI. CDR3 sequence: CASSPGSVYGYTF. The CDR3 nucleotides read TGTGCCAGCTCACCGGGGTCAGTCTATGGCTACACCTTC.

This clone was counted only a few times. The rearrangement links TRBV11-3 to TRBJ2-7; 8 nucleotides line up with TRBD2. CDR3 length: 17 amino acids. With 4 bases clipped from V and 6 bases from J, the junction kept 17 bases outside the gene matches. The germline gives CDR1 SGHNT, CDR2 YENEEA. CDR3 protein: CASSSLVSAGVSSEQYF. CDR3 nucleotides: TGTGCCAGCAGCTCGTTGGTGTCAGCGGGGGTCTCTTCCGAGCAGTACTTC.

This clone was counted a few times. This chain uses TRBV28 with TRBJ1-1; D is undetermined. CDR1 and CDR2 from the germline V gene are MDHEN and SYDVKM. Trimming pared 6 bases from V and 1 base from J, leaving 6 bases between. This CDR3 contains 12 residues. In DNA form, the CDR3 reads TGTGCCAGCAGATTCAAGAACACTGAAGCTTTCTTT. It yields the protein CASRFKNTEAFF.

This clone was detected once. The chain is built from TRBV18 and TRBJ2-7; 9 bases line up with TRBD1. This CDR3 spans 14 amino acids. Per germline, CDR1 KGHSH and CDR2 LQKENI. The V segment lost 6 bases and the J segment 2 bases; nucleotides outside the gene matches: 5. The CDR3 loop is CASSLDRGTYEQYF. The CDR3 bases are TGTGCCAGCTCTCTGGACAGGGGCACCTACGAGCAGTACTTC.

The V call is TRBV6-8, the J call TRBJ2-7, with 11 bases aligning to TRBD1. The CDR3 extends over 12 amino acids. The ends lost 7 bases at V and 6 bases at J; junction bases unmatched: 2. CDR1 and CDR2 from the germline V gene are MNHGY and SAAAGT. The CDR3 spells CASTGQGGEQYF. The CDR3 bases are TGTGCCAGCACGGGACAGGGGGGCGAGCAGTACTTC.

This chain connects TRBV7-5 to TRBJ2-7; the table's D call, TRBD2, was not checked against the DNA. TRBV7-5 is described as a pseudogene. CDR3 length: 14 amino acids. The chain's CDR3 is CASSFDGENYEQYF. The CDR3 bases are TGTGCCAGCAGCTTCGACGGGGAGAATTACGAGCAGTACTTC.

The chain links TRBV28 to TRBJ2-5; 9 bases line up with TRBD2. V trimming: 6 bases; J trimming: 4 bases; junction bases outside the gene matches: 12. CDR1 is MDHEN and CDR2 is SYDVKM in the germline V gene. The CDR3 length is 16 residues. CDR3 sequence (DNA): TGTGCCAGCAGCCCCGTGGCGGGAGGGGCCCTAGAGACCCAGTACTTC. Translating it yields CASSPVAGGALETQYF.

This rearrangement joins TRBV19 to TRBJ2-1; 10 nucleotides agree with TRBD2. The length of the CDR3 is 16 residues. The germline CDR1 and CDR2 sequences are LNHDA and SQIVND (reference sequence). Trimming at V came to 4 bases and at J to 0 bases, leaving 3 bases not matched to a gene. The CDR3 protein is CASSTRLAGSYNEQFF. For the CDR3, the DNA is TGTGCCAGTAGTACCCGACTAGCGGGCTCCTACAATGAGCAGTTCTTC.

This chain joins TRBV7-1 and TRBJ1-3; D is unclear. TRBV7-1 is an ORF, and what it does is uncertain. The CDR3 runs 13 residues. Trimming took 4 bases from V and 6 from J, leaving 10 bases between them. The CDR3 region is CASSLDQLNTIYF. The CDR3 coding sequence is TGTGCCAGCAGCTTAGATCAGCTAAACACCATATATTTT.

This clone has just a few counts. The V gene is TRBV5-1, the J gene TRBJ1-4; 7 positions match TRBD1. Germline values: CDR1 SGHRS, CDR2 YFSETQ. The CDR3 spans 19 residues. V trimming: 4 bases; J trimming: 0 bases; junction bases outside the gene matches: 15. CDR3 loop: CASSQPKQGRKATNEKLFF. In DNA form, the CDR3 reads TGCGCCAGCAGCCAGCCTAAACAGGGGCGAAAAGCAACTAATGAAAAACTGTTTTTT.

The chain carries TRBV19 and TRBJ1-4, with a possible D match to TRBD1 (6 bases). Between the trimmed V and J ends, which lost 4 bases and 3 bases, there was a span of 9 bases. Germline V gene lookup returns CDR1 LNHDA and CDR2 SQIVND (reference sequence). The CDR3 spans 14 residues. The CDR3 DNA reads as TGTGCCAGTAGTACCCACAGGGCTAATGAAAAACTGTTTTTT. Residues: CASSTHRANEKLFF.

The table lists this clone with a few counts. The V call is TRBV28, the J call TRBJ2-3; TRBD1 aligns across 10 bases. The length of the CDR3 is 16 residues. The germline V gene encodes CDR1 MDHEN and CDR2 SYDVKM. With 5 bases clipped from V and 5 bases from J, the junction kept 10 bases outside the gene matches. The CDR3 loop reads CASSPAGTGVGDTQYF. CDR3 sequence (DNA): TGTGCCAGCAGTCCTGCCGGGACAGGGGTGGGAGATACGCAGTATTTT.

This clone has just a few counts. The chain joins TRBV4-1 to TRBJ1-4; D gene unclear. This CDR3 is 15 amino acids long. Germline V CDR1 and CDR2: MGHRA, YSYEKL. V was clipped by 5 bases and J by 2 bases, with 12 bases between them. For the CDR3, the DNA is TGCGCCAGCAGCGTCGGGGTTTGGACTAATGAAAAACTGTTTTTT. It specifies CASSVGVWTNEKLFF.

A few counts support this clone. The J gene is TRBJ2-7, the V gene TRBV10-2; the D gene is possibly TRBD2 (6 bases). This CDR3 is 15 amino acids long. Germline CDR1 and CDR2: WSHSY and SAAADI. The V end lost 3 bases, the J end lost 1 base, and 13 bases lay between the germline ends. The CDR3 reads CASSDEAGPSYEQYF. Written as DNA, the CDR3 is TGCGCCAGCAGTGATGAAGCGGGCCCATCCTACGAGCAGTACTTC.

This clone has only a few counts. The chain is built from TRBV30 and TRBJ1-1; no clear D. The length of the CDR3 is 13 residues. The germline V and J ends were trimmed by 0 bases and 3 bases, with 8 bases remaining between them. Germline V gives CDR1 GTSNPN, CDR2 SVGIG (reference sequence). The CDR3 is CAWSVRLDTEAFF. The CDR3, as DNA: TGTGCCTGGAGTGTACGGTTGGACACTGAAGCTTTCTTT.